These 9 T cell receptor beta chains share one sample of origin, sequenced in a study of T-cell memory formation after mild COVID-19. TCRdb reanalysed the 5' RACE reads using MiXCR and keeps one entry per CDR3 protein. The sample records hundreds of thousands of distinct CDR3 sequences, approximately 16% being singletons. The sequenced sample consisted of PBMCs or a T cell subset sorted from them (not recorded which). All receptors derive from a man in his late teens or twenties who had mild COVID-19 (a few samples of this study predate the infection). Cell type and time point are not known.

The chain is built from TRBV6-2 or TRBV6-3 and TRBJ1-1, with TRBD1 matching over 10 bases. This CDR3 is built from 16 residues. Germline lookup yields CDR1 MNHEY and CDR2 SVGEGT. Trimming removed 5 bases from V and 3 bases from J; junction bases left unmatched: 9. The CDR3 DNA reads TGTGCCAGCAGTGTAGACCCCGGGACAGGGGACACTGAAGCTTTCTTT. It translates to CASSVDPGTGDTEAFF.

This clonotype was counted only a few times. CDR3 amino acids: CASSAAPYEQYF. The CDR3 bases are TGTGCCAGCAGCGCAGCCCCCTACGAGCAGTACTTC. V usage is TRBV6-6 and J usage is TRBJ2-7; D call uncertain. CDR3 length: 12 amino acids. Trimming removed 6 bases at V and 2 bases at J, with 8 bases between. CDR1 and CDR2 (germline): MNHNY, SVGAGI (reference sequence).

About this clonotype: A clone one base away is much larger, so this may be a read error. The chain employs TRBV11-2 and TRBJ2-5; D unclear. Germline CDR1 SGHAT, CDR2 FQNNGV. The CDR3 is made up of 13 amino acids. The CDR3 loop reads CDSSLRPQETQYF. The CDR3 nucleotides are TGTGACAGCAGCTTGAGGCCACAAGAGACCCAGTACTTC.

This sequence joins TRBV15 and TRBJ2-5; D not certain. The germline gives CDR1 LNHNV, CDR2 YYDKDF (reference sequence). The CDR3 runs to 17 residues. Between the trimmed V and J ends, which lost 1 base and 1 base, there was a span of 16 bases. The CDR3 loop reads CATSRGLDKKSQETQYF. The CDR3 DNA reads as TGTGCCACCAGCAGAGGCCTCGACAAGAAGAGCCAAGAGACCCAGTACTTC.

The CDR3 region has the DNA TGTGCCAGCAGCTCAGAAGGGTCGAGCAATCAGCCCCAGCATTTT. This codes for CASSSEGSSNQPQHF. V is TRBV7-2 and J is TRBJ1-5, with D hard to call. The CDR3 has 15 residues. V dropped 4 bases and J dropped 1 base, with 11 bases sitting between them. From germline, CDR1 is SGHTA and CDR2 FQGNSA.

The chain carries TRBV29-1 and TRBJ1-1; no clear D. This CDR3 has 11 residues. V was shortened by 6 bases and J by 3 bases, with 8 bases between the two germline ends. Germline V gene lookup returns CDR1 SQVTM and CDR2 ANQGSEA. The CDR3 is CSVAGDTEAFF. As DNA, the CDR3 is TGCAGCGTGGCAGGTGACACTGAAGCTTTCTTT.

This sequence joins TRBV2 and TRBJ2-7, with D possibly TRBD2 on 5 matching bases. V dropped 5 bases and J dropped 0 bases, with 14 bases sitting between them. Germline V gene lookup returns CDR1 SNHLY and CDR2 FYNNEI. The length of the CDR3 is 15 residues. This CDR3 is CASSSRGLSSYEQYV. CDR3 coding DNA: TGTGCCAGCAGTTCTCGAGGACTTAGCTCCTACGAGCAGTACGTC.

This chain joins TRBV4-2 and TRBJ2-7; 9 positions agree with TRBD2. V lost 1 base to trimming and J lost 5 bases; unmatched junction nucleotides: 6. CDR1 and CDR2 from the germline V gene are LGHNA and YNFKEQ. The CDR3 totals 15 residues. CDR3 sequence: CASSQGLAGAHEQYF. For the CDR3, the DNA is TGTGCCAGCAGCCAAGGGTTAGCGGGGGCCCACGAGCAGTACTTC.

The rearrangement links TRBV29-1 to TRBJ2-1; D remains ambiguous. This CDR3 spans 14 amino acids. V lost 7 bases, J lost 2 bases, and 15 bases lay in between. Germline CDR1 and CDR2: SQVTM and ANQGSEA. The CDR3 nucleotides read TGCAGCGCTCTAAAGGGCCCGGCCTACAATGAGCAGTTCTTC. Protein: CSALKGPAYNEQFF.